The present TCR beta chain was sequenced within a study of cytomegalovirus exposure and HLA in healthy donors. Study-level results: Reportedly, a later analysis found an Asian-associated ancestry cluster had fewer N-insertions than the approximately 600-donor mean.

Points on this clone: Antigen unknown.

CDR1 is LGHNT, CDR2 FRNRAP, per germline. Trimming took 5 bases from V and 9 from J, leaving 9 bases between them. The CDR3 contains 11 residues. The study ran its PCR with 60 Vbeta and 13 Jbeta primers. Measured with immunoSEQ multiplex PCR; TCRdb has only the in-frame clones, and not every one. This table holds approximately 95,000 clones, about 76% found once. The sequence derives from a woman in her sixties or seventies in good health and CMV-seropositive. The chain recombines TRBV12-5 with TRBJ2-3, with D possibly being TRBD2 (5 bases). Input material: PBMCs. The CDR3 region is CASGRGATQYF. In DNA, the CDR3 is TGTGCTAGTGGTCGGGGAGCCACGCAGTATTTT. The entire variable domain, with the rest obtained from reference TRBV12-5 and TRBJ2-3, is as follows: DARVTQTPRHKVTEMGQEVTMRCQPILGHNTVFWYRQTMMQGLELLAYFRNRAPLDDSGMPKDRFSAEMPDATLATLKIQPSEPRDSAVYFCASGRGATQYFGPGTRLTVL.